This section outlines one T cell receptor (beta chain) sequence together with its context. Its matching antigen is unknown. The record originates from a study of shared clonotypes between healthy human individuals. Produced via immunoSEQ multiplex PCR; TCRdb's table is partial and in-frame only. The repertoire consists of approximately 980,000 clones, with 76% occurring once and the leading ten covering about 1.5%. V lost 4 bases and J lost 7, with 13 bases in between. The CDR3 spans 14 residues. CDR1 SGHVS and CDR2 FQNEAQ come from the germline V gene. Study outcomes and limitations: Non-shared clonotypes had lower generation probabilities than those shared by all four donors. Specimens sampled were limited to blood, with tissue repertoires likely differing.

Sequencing was carried out using memory CD4+ T cells sorted from blood. Subset noted: CD45RA-negative fraction. The V gene is TRBV7-8, the J gene TRBJ1-4; D is undetermined. The sequence came from a man aged 18 to 30 in good health. CDR3 nucleotide sequence: TGTGCCAGCAGCTCACCCGGGGTCGTTGAAAAACTGTTTTTT. Protein: CASSSPGVVEKLFF.